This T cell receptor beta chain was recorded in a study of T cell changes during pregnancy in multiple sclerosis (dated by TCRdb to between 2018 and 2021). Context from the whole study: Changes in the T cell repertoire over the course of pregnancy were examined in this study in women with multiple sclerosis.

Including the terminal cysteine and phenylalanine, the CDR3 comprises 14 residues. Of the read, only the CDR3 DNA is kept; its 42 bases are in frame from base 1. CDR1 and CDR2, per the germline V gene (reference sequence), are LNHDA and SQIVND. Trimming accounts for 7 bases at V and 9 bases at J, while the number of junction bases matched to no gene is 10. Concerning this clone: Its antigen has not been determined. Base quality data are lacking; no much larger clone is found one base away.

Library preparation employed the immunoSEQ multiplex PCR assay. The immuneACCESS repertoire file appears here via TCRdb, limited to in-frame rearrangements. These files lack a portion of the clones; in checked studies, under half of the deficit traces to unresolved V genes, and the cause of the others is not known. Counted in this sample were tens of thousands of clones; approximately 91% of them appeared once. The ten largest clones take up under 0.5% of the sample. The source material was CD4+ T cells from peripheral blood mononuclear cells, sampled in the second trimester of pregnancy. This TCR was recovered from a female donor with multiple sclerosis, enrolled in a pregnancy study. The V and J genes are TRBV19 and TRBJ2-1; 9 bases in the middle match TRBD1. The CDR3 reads CASKTGGGALEQFF. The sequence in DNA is TGTGCCAGTAAAACAGGGGGCGGTGCACTTGAGCAGTTCTTC.